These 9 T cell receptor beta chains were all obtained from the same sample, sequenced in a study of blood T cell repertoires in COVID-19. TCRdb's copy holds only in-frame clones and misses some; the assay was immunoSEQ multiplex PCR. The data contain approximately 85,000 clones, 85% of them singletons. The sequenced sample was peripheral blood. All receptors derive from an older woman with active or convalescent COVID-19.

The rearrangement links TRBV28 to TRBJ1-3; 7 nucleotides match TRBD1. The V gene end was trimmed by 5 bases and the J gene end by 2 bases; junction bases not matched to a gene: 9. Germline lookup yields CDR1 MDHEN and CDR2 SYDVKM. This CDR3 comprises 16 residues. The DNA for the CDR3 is TGTGCCAGCAGTAGGACCGGACAGGCGGCTGGAAACACCATATATTTT. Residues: CASSRTGQAAGNTIYF.

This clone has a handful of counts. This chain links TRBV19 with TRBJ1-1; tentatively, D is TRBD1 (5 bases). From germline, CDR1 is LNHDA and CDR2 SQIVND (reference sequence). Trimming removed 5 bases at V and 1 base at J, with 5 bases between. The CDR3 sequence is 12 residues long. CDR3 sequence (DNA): TGTGCCAGTAGTGACAGGAACACTGAAGCTTTCTTT. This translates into CASSDRNTEAFF.

The CDR3 DNA reads TGCAGCGTTCAACAGGATCGCTACAATGAGCAGTTCTTC. Amino acids: CSVQQDRYNEQFF. The chain employs TRBV29-1 and TRBJ2-1; D might be TRBD1 (5 bases). Germline loops: CDR1 SQVTM, CDR2 ANQGSEA. The CDR3 has 13 residues. Trimming pared 5 bases from V and 3 bases from J, leaving 11 bases between.

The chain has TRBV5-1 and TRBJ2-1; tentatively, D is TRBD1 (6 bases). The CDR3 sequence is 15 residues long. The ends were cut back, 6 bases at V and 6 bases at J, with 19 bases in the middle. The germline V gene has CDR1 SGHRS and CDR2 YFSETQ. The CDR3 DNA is TGCGCCAGCAAAACGGGTGGGGGCCTAGCCAATGAGCAGTTCTTC. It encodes CASKTGGGLANEQFF.

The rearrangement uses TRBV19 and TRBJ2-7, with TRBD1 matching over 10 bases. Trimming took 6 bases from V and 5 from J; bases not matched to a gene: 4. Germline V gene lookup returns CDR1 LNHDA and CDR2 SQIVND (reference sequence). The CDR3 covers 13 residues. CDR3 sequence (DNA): TGTGCCAGTAGGGGACAGGGGTTCAACGAGCAGTACTTC. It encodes CASRGQGFNEQYF.

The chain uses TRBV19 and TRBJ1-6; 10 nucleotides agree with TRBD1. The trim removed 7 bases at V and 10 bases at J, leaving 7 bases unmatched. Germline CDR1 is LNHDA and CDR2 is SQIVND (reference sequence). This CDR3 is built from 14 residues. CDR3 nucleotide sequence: TGTGCCAGTAAGTCCCGGGACAGGGGATCACCCCTCCACTTT. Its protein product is CASKSRDRGSPLHF.

The CDR3 protein is CASSDIPGQPSGGYTF. CDR3 in DNA: TGTGCCAGCAGCGATATACCGGGACAGCCCTCTGGTGGCTACACCTTC. The chain carries TRBV7-2 and TRBJ1-2; 7 bases agree with TRBD1. Germline loops: CDR1 SGHTA, CDR2 FQGNSA. Trimming took 5 bases from V and 7 from J; bases not matched to a gene: 16. The CDR3 runs to 16 residues.

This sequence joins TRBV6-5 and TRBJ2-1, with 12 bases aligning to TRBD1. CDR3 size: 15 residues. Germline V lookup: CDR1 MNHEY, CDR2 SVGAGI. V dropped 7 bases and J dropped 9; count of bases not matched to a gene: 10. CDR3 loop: CASISGGQGAGEQFF. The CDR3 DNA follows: TGTGCCAGCATCTCGGGGGGACAGGGGGCTGGTGAGCAGTTCTTC.

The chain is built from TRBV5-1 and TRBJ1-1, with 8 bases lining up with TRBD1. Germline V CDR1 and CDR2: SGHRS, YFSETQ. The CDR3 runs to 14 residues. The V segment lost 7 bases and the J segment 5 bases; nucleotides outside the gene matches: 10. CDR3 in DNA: TGCGCCAGCGGAACCGGGACAGGAGGTACTGAAGCTTTCTTT. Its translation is CASGTGTGGTEAFF.